The 11 T cell receptor beta chains reported below all come from one sample, sequenced in a study of blood T cells in healthy people across ages. A second 7 to 11 cycle PCR used barcoded and J-beta primers. MiXCR was run by TCRdb on the 5' RACE reads, yielding one entry per CDR3 protein. Altogether hundreds of thousands of distinct CDR3 sequences are present, 56% being singletons, with the ten largest covering roughly 25%. The sample taken for sequencing was blood. The receptors here all came from a man aged 40-55 years in good health.

This clonotype showed up just once. The chain links TRBV12-3 or TRBV12-4 to TRBJ2-7; 12 bases fit TRBD2. The CDR3 spans 15 residues. V was clipped by 8 bases and J by 7 bases; unmatched bases: 12. This CDR3 reads CASGRTSGTNNEQYF. The CDR3 DNA reads as TGTGCCAGCGGTCGGACTAGCGGGACGAACAATGAGCAGTACTTC.

This clonotype was counted only a few times. The J gene is TRBJ2-7, the V gene TRBV28; D ambiguous. Deletions cut 6 bases from V and 6 bases from J, with 12 bases between. The germline gives CDR1 MDHEN, CDR2 SYDVKM. The CDR3 length is 12 residues. This chain's CDR3 is CASRRVPFEQYF. CDR3 in DNA: TGTGCCAGCAGACGCGTCCCCTTCGAGCAGTACTTC.

The V call is TRBV7-9, the J call TRBJ1-6; TRBD1 matches 7 bases. Germline V gene lookup returns CDR1 SEHNR and CDR2 FQNEAQ (reference sequence). CDR3 size: 17 residues. With V trimmed by 4 bases and J by 5 bases, 11 bases remained unmatched. DNA for the CDR3: TGTGCCAGCAGCTCTCCGCGGGACGGGACAGATAATTCACCCCTCCACTTT. It translates to CASSSPRDGTDNSPLHF.

J is TRBJ2-5 and V is TRBV6-5, with 8 positions matching TRBD1. The CDR3 has 15 amino acids. J was trimmed by 1 base and V by 2 bases; bases with no gene match: 3. Germline V CDR1 and CDR2: MNHEY, SVGAGI. For the CDR3, the DNA is TGTGCCAGCAGTTACCATACAGGGGGCCAAGAGACCCAGTACTTC. It yields the protein CASSYHTGGQETQYF.

The chain couples TRBV18 to TRBJ2-6; D is uncertain. Deletions cut 3 bases from V and 0 bases from J, with 12 bases between. Germline loops: CDR1 KGHSH, CDR2 LQKENI. The CDR3 is 17 residues long. The CDR3 loop is CASSPEQLHSGANVLTF. CDR3 coding DNA: TGTGCCAGCTCACCGGAACAGTTACACTCTGGGGCCAACGTCCTGACTTTC.

This clonotype has a handful of counts. The chain joins TRBV28 to TRBJ2-3; tentatively, D is TRBD2 (6 bases). This CDR3 region has 15 residues. V lost 2 bases and J 0 bases, leaving 9 bases between the germline ends. Germline CDR1 and CDR2: MDHEN and SYDVKM. The CDR3 bases are TGTGCCAGCAGTTTAGTAGGGACTAGCACAGATACGCAGTATTTT. This translates into CASSLVGTSTDTQYF.

This sequence joins TRBV5-1 and TRBJ2-5, with D unclear. CDR1 is SGHRS and CDR2 is YFSETQ in the germline V gene. This CDR3 has 13 residues. V lost 6 bases, J lost 5 bases, and 14 bases lay in between. CDR3 sequence: CASKKEGMETQYF. For the CDR3, the DNA is TGCGCCAGCAAGAAGGAAGGAATGGAGACCCAGTACTTC.

This clonotype was seen more than once but under ten times. The chain employs TRBV25-1 and TRBJ2-7, with TRBD2 identical over 7 bases. The germline CDR1 and CDR2 sequences are MGHDK and SYGVNS. V was pared by 8 bases and J by 3 bases, with 4 bases of the junction left unmatched. The CDR3 sequence is 12 residues long. The CDR3 region has the DNA TGTGCCAGCGCGGGGGAGGGCTACGAGCAGTACTTC. Translation: CASAGEGYEQYF.

This clonotype has only a few counts. V and J are TRBV20-1 and TRBJ2-3; unclear D gene. V was cut by 6 bases and J by 0 bases, with 13 bases left in between. The CDR3 spans 14 residues. Germline lookup yields CDR1 DFQATT and CDR2 SNEGSKA (reference sequence). CDR3 region: CSAERDPSTDTQYF. CDR3 DNA sequence: TGCAGTGCCGAAAGGGATCCTAGCACAGATACGCAGTATTTT.

V is TRBV6-5 and J is TRBJ2-1; possibly TRBD1 for D (6 bases). The CDR3 runs to 15 residues. Germline V gives CDR1 MNHEY, CDR2 SVGAGI. The V and J ends lost 7 bases and 2 bases respectively, with 15 bases between them. The CDR3 DNA follows: TGTGCCAGCACAATCCTAGGGGGAACCTACAATGAGCAGTTCTTC. It codes for CASTILGGTYNEQFF.

The gene calls are TRBV7-9 and TRBJ1-1; D is possibly TRBD1 (5 bases). The CDR3 sequence is 13 residues long. From germline, CDR1 is SEHNR and CDR2 FQNEAQ (reference sequence). V lost 5 bases to trimming and J lost 6 bases, with 13 bases between them. The CDR3 spells CASSLDVGAEAFF. Written as DNA, the CDR3 is TGTGCCAGCAGCCTCGACGTGGGGGCTGAAGCTTTCTTT.